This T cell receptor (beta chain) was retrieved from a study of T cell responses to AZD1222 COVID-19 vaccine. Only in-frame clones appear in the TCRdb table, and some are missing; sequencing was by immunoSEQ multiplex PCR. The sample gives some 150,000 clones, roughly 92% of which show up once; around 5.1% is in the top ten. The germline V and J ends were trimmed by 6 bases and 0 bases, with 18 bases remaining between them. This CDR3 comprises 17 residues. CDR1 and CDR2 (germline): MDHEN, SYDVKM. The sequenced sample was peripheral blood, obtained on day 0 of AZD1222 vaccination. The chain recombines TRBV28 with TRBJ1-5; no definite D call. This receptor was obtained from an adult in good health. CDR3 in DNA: TGTGCCAGCAGCCCCCCCTCGGTCCCATATAGCAATCAGCCCCAGCATTTT. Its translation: CASSPPSVPYSNQPQHF.